The 19 T cell receptor beta chains presented below share a single source sample, sequenced in a study of T cell responses to AZD1222 COVID-19 vaccine. This table comes from immunoSEQ multiplex PCR, and its TCRdb copy is limited to in-frame clones, with some not included. Of roughly 110,000 clones listed, 80% to 95% are singletons. Material: peripheral blood, obtained 28 days after the second AZD1222 dose. These receptors were obtained from an adult who received the AZD1222 COVID-19 vaccine.

The sample holds one count of this clone. The rearrangement links TRBV7-9 to TRBJ1-6; perhaps TRBD1 as D (5 bases). The V end was cut by 8 bases, the J end by 6 bases, with 11 bases between. Germline-derived CDR1 and CDR2 are SEHNR and FQNEAQ (reference sequence). CDR3 length: 13 residues. The CDR3 here is CASVVGANSPLHF. The CDR3 DNA reads as TGTGCCAGCGTAGTAGGGGCTAATTCACCCCTCCACTTT.

V gene TRBV6-4 combines with J gene TRBJ1-5; TRBD1 matches 9 bases. The V gene's germline CDR1 is MRHNA and CDR2 SNTAGT. CDR3 size: 16 residues. The V gene end was trimmed by 3 bases and the J gene end by 3 bases; junction bases not matched to a gene: 6. CDR3 coding DNA: TGTGCCAGCAGTGAGGACGACAGGGGGGTCAATCAGCCCCAGCATTTT. It translates to CASSEDDRGVNQPQHF.

This clone came up a few times. This chain joins TRBV27 and TRBJ2-2; D remains ambiguous. This CDR3 has 13 residues. V lost 6 bases and J 5 bases, leaving 10 bases between the germline ends. Germline-derived CDR1 and CDR2 are MNHEY and SMNVEV (reference sequence). CDR3 coding DNA: TGTGCCAGCAGCTTCATTAGAACCGGGGAGCTGTTTTTT. It yields the protein CASSFIRTGELFF.

The CDR3 DNA follows: TGCAGCGTACGAACAGGGGGCGAAAATTCACCCCTCCACTTT. The encoded protein is CSVRTGGENSPLHF. The chain is built from TRBV29-1 and TRBJ1-6, with TRBD1 identical over 9 bases. The CDR3 is 14 amino acids. Trimming at V came to 6 bases and at J to 7 bases, leaving 7 bases not matched to a gene. Germline V gene lookup returns CDR1 SQVTM and CDR2 ANQGSEA.

The chain combines TRBV28 with TRBJ2-5, with TRBD2 as a possible D gene (7 bases). This CDR3 spans 13 amino acids. The ends were cut back, 5 bases at V and 7 bases at J, with 14 bases in the middle. Germline CDR1 reads MDHEN; CDR2 reads SYDVKM. This CDR3 reads CASSSGAGVTQYF. In DNA, the CDR3 is TGTGCCAGCAGTAGCGGGGCAGGGGTGACCCAGTACTTC.

V gene TRBV7-2 combines with J gene TRBJ1-3; perhaps TRBD1 as D (6 bases). V lost 1 base to trimming and J lost 2 bases, with 12 bases between them. This CDR3 spans 16 amino acids. From germline, CDR1 is SGHTA and CDR2 FQGNSA. CDR3 coding DNA: TGTGCCAGCAGCTTAGGCCTGACAGGCGCTGGAAACACCATATATTTT. Translating it yields CASSLGLTGAGNTIYF. Supplemented by reference TRBV7-2 and TRBJ1-3, the full variable domain reads GAGVSQSPSNKVTEKGKDVELRCDPISGHTALYWYRQSLGQGLEFLIYFQGNSAPDKSGLPSDRFSAERTGGSVSTLTIQRTQQEDSAVYLCASSLGLTGAGNTIYFGEGSWLTVV.

This clone was seen more than once but under ten times. The chain links TRBV19 to TRBJ2-7; possibly TRBD2 for D (6 bases). The CDR3 loop spans 14 amino acids. Germline V gene sequence: CDR1 LNHDA, CDR2 SQIVND (reference sequence). V was pared by 6 bases and J by 2 bases, with 14 bases between. The CDR3 DNA follows: TGTGCCAGTAGCCAAGGGACTCTCGCCTACGAGCAGTACTTC. Residues: CASSQGTLAYEQYF.

The chain has TRBV28 and TRBJ1-6; D is possibly TRBD1 (6 bases). The length of the CDR3 is 16 residues. Germline V gene sequence: CDR1 MDHEN, CDR2 SYDVKM. Trimming left V 5 bases short and J 5 bases short, with 16 bases between. As DNA, the CDR3 is TGTGCCAGCAGTCTGATACTCGGGACAAATAATTCACCCCTCCACTTT. Translating gives CASSLILGTNNSPLHF.

This rearrangement joins TRBV10-1 to TRBJ2-7; no definite D call. Germline V gene data show CDR1 as WNHNN and CDR2 as SYGVQD (reference sequence). V was cut by 4 bases and J by 4 bases, with 14 bases left in between. CDR3 length: 14 amino acids. CDR3 nucleotide sequence: TGCGCCAGCAGTGCGGACCCGGACCGTTACGAGCAGTACTTC. Its translation is CASSADPDRYEQYF.

The J gene is TRBJ1-4, the V gene TRBV9; possible D gene TRBD1, 5 bases. The CDR3 is 15 amino acids. Germline-derived CDR1 and CDR2 are SGDLS and YYNGEE. Trimming took 3 bases from V and 5 from J, leaving 14 bases between them. The CDR3, as DNA: TGTGCCAGCAGCGCCGGGGCACAGATAAATGAAAAACTGTTTTTT. This gives the protein CASSAGAQINEKLFF.

The chain carries TRBV5-1 and TRBJ1-1, with D unclear. V was shortened by 0 bases and J by 2 bases, with 11 bases between the two germline ends. Looked up from germline, CDR1 is SGHRS and CDR2 is YFSETQ. CDR3 length: 15 amino acids. The CDR3 loop is CASSLVGSPNTEAFF. Written as DNA, the CDR3 is TGCGCCAGCAGCTTGGTGGGCAGCCCTAACACTGAAGCTTTCTTT. Filled out from reference TRBV5-1 and TRBJ1-1, the complete variable domain reads KAGVTQTPRYLIKTRGQQVTLSCSPISGHRSVSWYQQTPGQGLQFLFEYFSETQRNKGNFPGRFSGRQFSNSRSEMNVSTLELGDSALYLCASSLVGSPNTEAFFGQGTRLTVV.

CDR3 sequence (DNA): TGTGCCAGCAGCACAAACCCGACTAACACAGATACGCAGTATTTT. Residues: CASSTNPTNTDTQYF. The chain couples TRBV7-6 to TRBJ2-3; a weak D match, TRBD2 (5 bases). CDR3 length equals 15 residues. V was shortened by 5 bases and J by 2 bases, with 14 bases between the two germline ends. CDR1 is SGHVS, CDR2 FNYEAQ, per germline.

The CDR3 bases are TGCGCCAGACCCTACGGGGAGAAGCATGAGCAGTTCTTC. Translated, it gives CARPYGEKHEQFF. The chain combines TRBV23-1 with TRBJ2-1; possible D gene TRBD2, 5 bases. TRBV23-1 is designated an ORF whose function remains uncertain. This CDR3 region has 13 residues. Trimming pared 9 bases from V and 8 bases from J, leaving 17 bases between.

This rearrangement joins TRBV7-9 to TRBJ1-1; a possible D gene is TRBD1 (6 bases). Germline CDR1 reads SEHNR; CDR2 reads FQNEAQ (reference sequence). There are 15 residues in the CDR3. Between the trimmed V and J ends, which lost 1 base and 4 bases, there was a span of 13 bases. In DNA form, the CDR3 reads TGTGCCAGCAGCTTAGTTCGGGGGCAGGTCACTGAAGCTTTCTTT. This codes for CASSLVRGQVTEAFF.

The V call is TRBV10-3, the J call TRBJ1-2; maybe TRBD1 (6 bases). CDR3 length: 11 residues. Germline CDR1 ENHRY, CDR2 SYGVKD. V was shortened by 8 bases and J by 11 bases, with 15 bases between the two germline ends. CDR3 in DNA: TGTGCCATCGGAGCAGGGGCCTGGTACACCTTC. Translated, it gives CAIGAGAWYTF.

The genes are TRBV7-3 and TRBJ2-1; D might be TRBD1 or TRBD2, each matching 6 bases. V was clipped by 5 bases and J by 10 bases, with 15 bases between them. The CDR3 loop spans 13 amino acids. Germline CDR1 is SGHTA and CDR2 is FQGTGA. Here the CDR3 reads CASSPGRGREQFF. The DNA of the CDR3 is TGTGCCAGCAGCCCCGGACGGGGGCGGGAGCAGTTCTTC. The full variable domain, rest sourced from reference TRBV7-3 and TRBJ2-1, is GAGVSQTPSNKVTEKGKYVELRCDPISGHTALYWYRQSLGQGPEFLIYFQGTGAADDSGLPNDRFFAVRPEGSVSTLKIQRTERGDSAVYLCASSPGRGREQFFGPGTRLTVL.

The V call is TRBV5-1, the J call TRBJ1-5, with 7 nucleotides matching TRBD1. The J segment lost 8 bases and the V segment lost 3 bases, leaving 2 bases of the junction unmatched. There are 12 residues in the CDR3. CDR1 is SGHRS and CDR2 is YFSETQ in the germline V gene. The CDR3, as DNA: TGCGCCAGCAGCTACGACAGGGAGCCCCAGCATTTT. The encoded protein is CASSYDREPQHF.

This chain uses TRBV6-5 with TRBJ2-7, with a possible D match to TRBD1 (6 bases). Trimming shortened V by 5 bases and J by 3 bases, and 14 bases separated the two germline ends. The CDR3 has 14 residues. In germline, CDR1 is MNHEY, CDR2 SVGAGI. Written as DNA, the CDR3 is TGTGCCAGCAGTAGACCCGGGACAAGCTACGAGCAGTACTTC. This encodes CASSRPGTSYEQYF.

J is TRBJ2-7 and V is TRBV29-1; TRBD2 agrees at 7 bases. CDR3 length: 13 amino acids. After removal of 4 bases from V and 4 bases from J, the junction contained 7 bases not matched to a gene. In germline, CDR1 is SQVTM, CDR2 ANQGSEA. CDR3 protein: CSVVERDWYEQYF. For the CDR3, the DNA is TGCAGCGTTGTGGAGCGGGATTGGTACGAGCAGTACTTC.